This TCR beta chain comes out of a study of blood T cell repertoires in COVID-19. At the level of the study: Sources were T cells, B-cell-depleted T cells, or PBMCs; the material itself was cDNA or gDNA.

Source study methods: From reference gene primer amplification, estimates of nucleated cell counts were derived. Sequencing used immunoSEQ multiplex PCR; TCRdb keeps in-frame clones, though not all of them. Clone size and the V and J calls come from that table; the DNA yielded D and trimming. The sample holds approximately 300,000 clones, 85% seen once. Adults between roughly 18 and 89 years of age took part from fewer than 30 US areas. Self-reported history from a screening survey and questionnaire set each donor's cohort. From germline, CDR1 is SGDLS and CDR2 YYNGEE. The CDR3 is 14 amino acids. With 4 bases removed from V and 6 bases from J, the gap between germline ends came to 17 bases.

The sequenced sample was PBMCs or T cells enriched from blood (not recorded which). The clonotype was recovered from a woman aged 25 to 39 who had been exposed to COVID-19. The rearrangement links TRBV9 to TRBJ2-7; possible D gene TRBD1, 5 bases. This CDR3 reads CASSPSWSQGEQYF. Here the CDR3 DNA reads TGTGCCAGCAGCCCCTCATGGAGCCAGGGCGAGCAGTACTTC.